These 9 T cell receptor beta chains originate from one sample sequenced in a study of T cells in Graves' hyperthyroidism and ophthalmopathy. Regions amplified from RNA transcripts were the TCR beta CDR3 regions. The TCR CDR3 was amplified in a first-round RT-PCR using the HTBI primer set. Each CDR3 protein is one row after TCRdb ran MiXCR on the multiplex PCR reads. Of over 300,000 distinct CDR3 sequences in the sample, about 15% were seen once. Sequencing was carried out using blood. The receptor source for this set is a woman aged 55-75 years with Graves' hyperthyroidism.

This clonotype has a handful of counts. A junction boundary mismatches the germline segment, possibly from a read error. This sequence joins TRBV18 and TRBJ2-2, with 9 positions matching TRBD2. Germline CDR1 and CDR2: KGHSH and LQKENI. The CDR3 totals 16 residues. The DNA for the CDR3 is TGTGCCAACTCACCAGAGACTAGCGGCGACACCGGGGAGCTGTTTTTT. It is translated as CANSPETSGDTGELFF. The full variable domain, rest sourced from reference TRBV18 and TRBJ2-2, is NAGVMQNPRHLVRRRGQEARLRCSPMKGHSHVYWYRQLPEEGLKFMVYLQKENIIDESGMPKERFSAEFPKEGPSILRIQQVVRGDSAAYFCANSPETSGDTGELFFGEGSRLTVL.

This clonotype was seen many times. The chain employs TRBV18 and TRBJ2-4; D not resolved. This CDR3 is 16 amino acids long. V lost 3 bases to trimming and J lost 0 bases, with 12 bases between them. Germline lookup yields CDR1 KGHSH and CDR2 LQKENI. The CDR3 spells CASSPSSPLAKNIQYF. CDR3 in DNA: TGTGCCAGCTCACCTAGTAGCCCCCTAGCCAAAAACATTCAGTACTTC.

Many counts were recorded for this clonotype. The J gene is TRBJ1-5, the V gene TRBV28, with a weak D call TRBD1 (6 bases). Per the germline V gene, CDR1 is MDHEN and CDR2 is SYDVKM. The length of the CDR3 is 14 residues. With 6 bases removed from V and 6 bases from J, the gap between germline ends came to 15 bases. The CDR3 loop is CASRETGMGQPQHF. The CDR3 bases are TGTGCCAGCAGAGAGACAGGCATGGGTCAGCCCCAGCATTTT.

The table lists this clonotype with many counts. The V and J genes are TRBV27 and TRBJ1-6; D is ambiguous. V lost 2 bases, J lost 3 bases, and 8 bases lay in between. The CDR3 runs to 15 residues. The germline V gene has CDR1 MNHEY and CDR2 SMNVEV (reference sequence). CDR3 nucleotide sequence: TGTGCCAGCAGTTTAGAGGCCAGCTATAATTCACCCCTCCACTTT. Translating gives CASSLEASYNSPLHF.

This clonotype was observed many times. DNA of the CDR3: TGCAGCGTTGAAGATTCTTGGACAGGGGGAGGAACTGAAGCTTTCTTT. Amino acid sequence: CSVEDSWTGGGTEAFF. V and J are TRBV29-1 and TRBJ1-1; 10 nucleotides align to TRBD1. The trim removed 0 bases at V and 5 bases at J, leaving 9 bases unmatched. There are 16 residues in the CDR3. Per the germline V gene, CDR1 is SQVTM and CDR2 is ANQGSEA.

The chain combines TRBV5-4 with TRBJ1-2, with D perhaps matching TRBD1 (5 bases). The CDR3 loop spans 15 amino acids. Germline assignment: CDR1 SGHNT and CDR2 YYREEE (reference sequence). Trimming shortened V by 2 bases and J by 8 bases, and 19 bases separated the two germline ends. CDR3 in amino acids: CASSFRFEGPRGYTF. CDR3 nucleotides: TGTGCCAGCAGCTTCCGGTTTGAGGGGCCGCGGGGCTACACCTTC.

The V and J genes are TRBV11-2 and TRBJ2-1; 13 positions agree with TRBD2. The ends lost 5 bases at V and 7 bases at J; junction bases unmatched: 5. CDR1 is SGHAT and CDR2 is FQNNGV in the germline V gene. The CDR3 has 15 amino acids. CDR3: CASSAGLAGENEQFF. CDR3 bases: TGTGCCAGCAGCGCCGGACTAGCGGGAGAAAATGAGCAGTTCTTC. The full variable domain, completed using reference TRBV11-2 and TRBJ2-1, is EAGVAQSPRYKIIEKRQSVAFWCNPISGHATLYWYQQILGQGPKLLIQFQNNGVVDDSQLPKDRFSAERLKGVDSTLKIQPAKLEDSAVYLCASSAGLAGENEQFFGPGTRLTVL.

This clonotype was seen many times. The chain links TRBV3-1 to TRBJ1-4; D unresolved. The V end was cut by 1 base, the J end by 4 bases, with 7 bases between. Germline-derived CDR1 and CDR2 are LGHDT and YNNKEL (reference sequence). The CDR3 loop spans 14 amino acids. The CDR3 reads CASSQGTLNEKLFF. DNA of the CDR3: TGTGCCAGCAGCCAAGGGACTCTTAATGAAAAACTGTTTTTT.

The chain links TRBV29-1 to TRBJ2-2; 13 bases agree with TRBD2. V dropped 1 base and J dropped 7; count of bases not matched to a gene: 6. This CDR3 contains 16 residues. Germline V gives CDR1 SQVTM, CDR2 ANQGSEA. CDR3: CSVEGTSGRSVGELFF. DNA of the CDR3: TGCAGCGTTGAAGGGACTAGCGGGAGATCGGTCGGGGAGCTGTTTTTT.